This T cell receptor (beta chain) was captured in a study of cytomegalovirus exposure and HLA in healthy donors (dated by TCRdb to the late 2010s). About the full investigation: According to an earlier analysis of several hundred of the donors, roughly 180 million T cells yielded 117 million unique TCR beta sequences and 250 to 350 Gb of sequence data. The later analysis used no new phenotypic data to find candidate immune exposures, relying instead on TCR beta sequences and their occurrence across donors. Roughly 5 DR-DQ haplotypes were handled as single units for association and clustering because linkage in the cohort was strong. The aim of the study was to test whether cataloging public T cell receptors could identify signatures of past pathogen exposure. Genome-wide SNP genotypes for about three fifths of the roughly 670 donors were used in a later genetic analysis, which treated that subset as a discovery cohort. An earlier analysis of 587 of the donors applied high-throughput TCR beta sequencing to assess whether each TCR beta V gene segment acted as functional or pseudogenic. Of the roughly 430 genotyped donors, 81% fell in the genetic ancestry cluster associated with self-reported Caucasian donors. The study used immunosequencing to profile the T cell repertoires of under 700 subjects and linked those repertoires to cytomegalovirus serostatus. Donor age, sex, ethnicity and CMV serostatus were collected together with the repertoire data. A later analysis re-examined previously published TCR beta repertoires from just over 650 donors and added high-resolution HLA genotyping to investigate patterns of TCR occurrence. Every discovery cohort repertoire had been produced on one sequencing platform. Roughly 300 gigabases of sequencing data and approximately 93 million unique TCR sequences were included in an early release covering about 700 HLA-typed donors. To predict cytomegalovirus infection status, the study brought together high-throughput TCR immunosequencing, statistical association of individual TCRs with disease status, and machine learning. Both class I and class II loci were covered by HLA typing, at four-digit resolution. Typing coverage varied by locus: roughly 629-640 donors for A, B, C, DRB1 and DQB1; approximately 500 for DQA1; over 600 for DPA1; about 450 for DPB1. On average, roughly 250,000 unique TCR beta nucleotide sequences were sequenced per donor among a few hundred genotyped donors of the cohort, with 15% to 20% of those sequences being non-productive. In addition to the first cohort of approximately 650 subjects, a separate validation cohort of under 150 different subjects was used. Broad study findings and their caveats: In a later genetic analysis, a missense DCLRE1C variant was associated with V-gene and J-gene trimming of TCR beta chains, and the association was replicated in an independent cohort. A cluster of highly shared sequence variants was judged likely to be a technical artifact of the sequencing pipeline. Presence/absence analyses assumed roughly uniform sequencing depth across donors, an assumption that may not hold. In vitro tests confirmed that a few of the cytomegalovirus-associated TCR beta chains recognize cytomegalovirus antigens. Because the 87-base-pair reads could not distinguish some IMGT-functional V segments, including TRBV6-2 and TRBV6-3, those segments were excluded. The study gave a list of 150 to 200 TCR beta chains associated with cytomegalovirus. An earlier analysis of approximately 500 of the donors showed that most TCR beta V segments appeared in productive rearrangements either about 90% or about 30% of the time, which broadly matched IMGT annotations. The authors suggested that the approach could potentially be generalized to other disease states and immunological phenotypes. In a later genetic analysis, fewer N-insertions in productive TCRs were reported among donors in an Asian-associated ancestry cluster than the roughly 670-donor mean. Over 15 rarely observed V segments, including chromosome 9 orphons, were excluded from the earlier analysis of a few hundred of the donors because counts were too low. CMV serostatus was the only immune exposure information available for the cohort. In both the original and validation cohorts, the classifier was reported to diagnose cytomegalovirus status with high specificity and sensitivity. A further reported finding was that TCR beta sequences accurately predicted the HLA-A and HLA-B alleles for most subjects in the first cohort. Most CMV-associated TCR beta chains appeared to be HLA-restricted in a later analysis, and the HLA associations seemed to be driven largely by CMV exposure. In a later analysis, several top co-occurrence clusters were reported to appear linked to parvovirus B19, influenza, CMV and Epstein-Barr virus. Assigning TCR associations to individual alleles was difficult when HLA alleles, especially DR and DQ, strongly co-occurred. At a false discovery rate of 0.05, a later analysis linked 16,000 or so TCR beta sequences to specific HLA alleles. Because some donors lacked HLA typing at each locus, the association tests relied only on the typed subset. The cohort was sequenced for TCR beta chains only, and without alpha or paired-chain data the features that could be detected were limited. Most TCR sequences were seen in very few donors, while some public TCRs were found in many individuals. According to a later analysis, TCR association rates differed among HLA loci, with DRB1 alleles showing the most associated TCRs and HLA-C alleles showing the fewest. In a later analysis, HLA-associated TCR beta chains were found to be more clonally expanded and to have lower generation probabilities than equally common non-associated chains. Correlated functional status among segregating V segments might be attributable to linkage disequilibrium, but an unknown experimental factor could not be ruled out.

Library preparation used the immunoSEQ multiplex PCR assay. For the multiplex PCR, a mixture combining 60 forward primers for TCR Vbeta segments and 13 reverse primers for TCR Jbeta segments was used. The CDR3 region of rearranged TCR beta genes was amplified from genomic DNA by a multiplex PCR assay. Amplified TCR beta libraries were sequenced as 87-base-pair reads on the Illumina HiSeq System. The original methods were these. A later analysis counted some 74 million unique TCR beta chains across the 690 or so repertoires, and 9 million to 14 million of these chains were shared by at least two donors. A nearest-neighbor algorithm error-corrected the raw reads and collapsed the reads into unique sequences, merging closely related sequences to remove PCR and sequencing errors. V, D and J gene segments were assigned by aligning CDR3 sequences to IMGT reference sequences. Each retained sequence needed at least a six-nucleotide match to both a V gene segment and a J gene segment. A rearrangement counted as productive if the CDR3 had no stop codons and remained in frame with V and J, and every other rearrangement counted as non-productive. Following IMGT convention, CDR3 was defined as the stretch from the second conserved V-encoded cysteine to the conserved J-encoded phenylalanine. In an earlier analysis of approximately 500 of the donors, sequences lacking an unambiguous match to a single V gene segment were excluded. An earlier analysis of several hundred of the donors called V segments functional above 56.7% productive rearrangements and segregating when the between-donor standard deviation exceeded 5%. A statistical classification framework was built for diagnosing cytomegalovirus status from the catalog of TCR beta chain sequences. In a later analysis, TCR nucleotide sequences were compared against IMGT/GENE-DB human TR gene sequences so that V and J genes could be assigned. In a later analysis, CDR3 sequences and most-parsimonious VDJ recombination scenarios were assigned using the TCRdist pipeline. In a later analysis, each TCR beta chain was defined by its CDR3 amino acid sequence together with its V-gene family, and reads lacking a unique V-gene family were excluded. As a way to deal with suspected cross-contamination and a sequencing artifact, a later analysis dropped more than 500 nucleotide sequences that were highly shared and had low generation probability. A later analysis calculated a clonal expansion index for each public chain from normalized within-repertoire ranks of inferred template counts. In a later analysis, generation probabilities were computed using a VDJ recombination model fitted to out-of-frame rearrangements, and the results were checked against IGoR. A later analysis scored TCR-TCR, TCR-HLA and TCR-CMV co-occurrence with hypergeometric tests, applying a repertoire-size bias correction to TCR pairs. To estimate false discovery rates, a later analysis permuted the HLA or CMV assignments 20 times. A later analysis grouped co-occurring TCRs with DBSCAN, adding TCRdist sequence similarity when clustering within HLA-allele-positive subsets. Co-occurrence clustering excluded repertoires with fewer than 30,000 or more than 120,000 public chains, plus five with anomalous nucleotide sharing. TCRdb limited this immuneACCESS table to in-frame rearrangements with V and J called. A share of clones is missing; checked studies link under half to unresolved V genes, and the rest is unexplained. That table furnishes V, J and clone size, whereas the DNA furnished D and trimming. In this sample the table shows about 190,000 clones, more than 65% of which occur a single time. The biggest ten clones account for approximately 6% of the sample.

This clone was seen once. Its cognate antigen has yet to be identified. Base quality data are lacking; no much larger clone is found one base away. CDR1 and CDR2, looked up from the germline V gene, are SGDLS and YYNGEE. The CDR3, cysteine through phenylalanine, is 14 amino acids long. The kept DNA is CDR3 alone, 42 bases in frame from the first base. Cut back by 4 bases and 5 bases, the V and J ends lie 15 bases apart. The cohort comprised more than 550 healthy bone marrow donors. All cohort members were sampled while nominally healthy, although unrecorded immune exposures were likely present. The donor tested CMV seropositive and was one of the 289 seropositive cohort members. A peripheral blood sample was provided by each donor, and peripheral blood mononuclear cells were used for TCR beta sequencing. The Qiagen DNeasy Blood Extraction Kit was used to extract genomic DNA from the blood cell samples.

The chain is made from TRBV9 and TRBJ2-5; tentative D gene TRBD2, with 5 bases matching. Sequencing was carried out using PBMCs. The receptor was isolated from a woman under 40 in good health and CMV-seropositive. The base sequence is TGTGCCAGCAGCTCCTGGACTGGCGACGAGACCCAGTACTTC. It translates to CASSSWTGDETQYF.